Below, 31 T cell receptor beta chains from the same sample are listed, as sequenced in a study of shared T cell receptors in the human thymus. Measured with immunoSEQ multiplex PCR; TCRdb has only the in-frame clones, and not every one. Found here are hundreds of thousands of clones, around 87% of them singletons; the top ten hold just under 0.0095%. These records were also assigned to another study, of human thymus T cells.

Sequencing was performed on thymocytes. The receptors here all came from a boy under three years old with a congenital heart defect.

The genes are TRBV10-3 and TRBJ2-2, with 7 bases aligning to TRBD2. The CDR3 is 18 residues long. The ends lost 6 bases at V and 4 bases at J; junction bases unmatched: 17. The germline V gene encodes CDR1 ENHRY and CDR2 SYGVKD. The CDR3 sequence: CAIRDLGMTSSGTGELFF. The CDR3 nucleotides read TGTGCCATCAGAGACCTGGGGATGACTAGCAGTGGCACCGGGGAGCTGTTTTTT.

The genes are TRBV4-2 and TRBJ1-1; D gene ambiguous. Trimming left V 0 bases short and J 0 bases short, with 26 bases between. The germline V gene has CDR1 LGHNA and CDR2 YNFKEQ. The CDR3 spans 21 residues. As DNA, the CDR3 is TGTGCCAGCAGCCAAGATAGAGGGTGGCGACTGAGGCCCCCTGTGAACACTGAAGCTTTCTTT. The encoded protein is CASSQDRGWRLRPPVNTEAFF.

The chain links TRBV27 to TRBJ2-7, with TRBD2 matching 10 bases. CDR1 and CDR2 from the germline V gene are MNHEY and SMNVEV (reference sequence). The CDR3 length is 15 residues. V lost 4 bases and J lost 3; bases outside the gene matches: 6. The CDR3 is CASSSQREGRYEQYF. Here the CDR3 DNA reads TGTGCCAGCAGTTCTCAGCGGGAGGGCCGCTACGAGCAGTACTTC.

V usage is TRBV28 and J usage is TRBJ2-7; 10 nucleotides align to TRBD2. Losses at the gene ends were 7 bases for V and 2 bases for J; bases not matched to a gene: 14. This CDR3 comprises 17 residues. Germline V lookup: CDR1 MDHEN, CDR2 SYDVKM. CDR3 sequence: CASTQPSSGGFAYEQYF. CDR3 in DNA: TGTGCCAGCACCCAACCCTCTAGCGGGGGATTTGCCTACGAGCAGTACTTC. The full variable domain, its missing parts supplied by reference TRBV28 and TRBJ2-7, is DVKVTQSSRYLVKRTGEKVFLECVQDMDHENMFWYRQDPGLGLRLIYFSYDVKMKEKGDIPEGYSVSREKKERFSLILESASTNQTSMYLCASTQPSSGGFAYEQYFGPGTRLTVT.

The chain has TRBV5-1 and TRBJ2-2; 10 bases map to TRBD1. V trimming: 0 bases; J trimming: 5 bases; junction bases outside the gene matches: 7. The germline V gene has CDR1 SGHRS and CDR2 YFSETQ. This CDR3 comprises 17 residues. CDR3 DNA: TGCGCCAGCAGCTTGGCCCCGGGACAGGGGCTAACCGGGGAGCTGTTTTTT. It codes for CASSLAPGQGLTGELFF.

The chain recombines TRBV28 with TRBJ1-1; D gene uncertain. In germline, CDR1 is MDHEN, CDR2 SYDVKM. Trimming stripped 4 bases from V and 3 bases from J, with 12 bases between. This CDR3 has 14 amino acids. This chain's CDR3 is CASSSDYGDTEAFF. CDR3 in DNA: TGTGCCAGCAGTTCGGACTATGGAGACACTGAAGCTTTCTTT. Combining the CDR3 with reference TRBV28 and TRBJ1-1 gives the whole variable domain DVKVTQSSRYLVKRTGEKVFLECVQDMDHENMFWYRQDPGLGLRLIYFSYDVKMKEKGDIPEGYSVSREKKERFSLILESASTNQTSMYLCASSSDYGDTEAFFGQGTRLTVV.

V and J are TRBV7-9 and TRBJ2-5, with TRBD2 matching over 10 bases. V was pared by 4 bases and J by 9 bases, with 14 bases of the junction left unmatched. CDR1 is SEHNR and CDR2 is FQNEAQ in the germline V gene (reference sequence). This CDR3 spans 16 amino acids. The CDR3: CASSSPSGGLEDSQYF. The DNA for the CDR3 is TGTGCCAGCAGCTCCCCTAGCGGGGGCTTGGAAGACTCCCAGTACTTC.

The count of this clone is one. The V and J genes are TRBV10-2 and TRBJ1-5; TRBD1 matches 9 bases. J was trimmed by 4 bases and V by 6 bases; bases with no gene match: 4. The CDR3 spans 14 residues. The germline V gene has CDR1 WSHSY and CDR2 SAAADI. CDR3 nucleotide sequence: TGCGCCAGCAGACCCGGGACAGGGAATCAGCCCCAGCATTTT. This sequence encodes CASRPGTGNQPQHF.

This chain links TRBV25-1 with TRBJ2-6, with 9 bases fitting TRBD1. CDR1 and CDR2 (germline): MGHDK, SYGVNS. This CDR3 contains 16 residues. The V gene end was trimmed by 4 bases and the J gene end by 3 bases; junction bases not matched to a gene: 4. The CDR3, as DNA: TGTGCCAGCAGTGGACAGGGGGAGGATGGGGCCAACGTCCTGACTTTC. Amino acids: CASSGQGEDGANVLTF.

The rearrangement links TRBV6-6 to TRBJ1-3; maybe TRBD1 (5 bases). The V gene lost 0 bases and the J gene lost 9 bases, with 15 bases spanning the gap. Looked up from germline, CDR1 is MNHNY and CDR2 is SVGAGI (reference sequence). The CDR3 sequence is 15 residues long. CDR3: CASSYSGGLGCTIYF. CDR3 nucleotide sequence: TGTGCCAGCAGTTACTCTGGGGGGTTAGGTTGCACCATATATTTT.

This chain connects TRBV27 to TRBJ2-7; TRBD2 aligns across 7 bases. The CDR3 is 15 amino acids. After removal of 6 bases from V and 1 base from J, the junction contained 9 bases not matched to a gene. Germline V CDR1 and CDR2: MNHEY, SMNVEV (reference sequence). CDR3 in amino acids: CASRLAGSDSYEQYF. The DNA of the CDR3 is TGTGCCAGCAGGTTAGCGGGCAGCGATTCCTACGAGCAGTACTTC.

The V gene is TRBV2, the J gene TRBJ2-1, with 9 bases that match TRBD1. V lost 2 bases and J lost 2; bases outside the gene matches: 1. Germline V gene data show CDR1 as SNHLY and CDR2 as FYNNEI. The CDR3 extends over 15 amino acids. The CDR3 DNA reads as TGTGCCAGCAGTGAAAGGGACAGGGCCTACAATGAGCAGTTCTTC. This encodes CASSERDRAYNEQFF.

The chain carries TRBV27 and TRBJ2-7, with 9 bases that match TRBD2. The CDR3 runs to 15 residues. CDR1 and CDR2 from the germline V gene are MNHEY and SMNVEV (reference sequence). Trimming removed 5 bases from V and 0 bases from J; junction bases left unmatched: 5. The DNA for the CDR3 is TGTGCCAGCAGTCAATCTAGCGGGAACTCCTACGAGCAGTACTTC. It is translated as CASSQSSGNSYEQYF.

The chain couples TRBV30 to TRBJ2-1; 9 nucleotides align to TRBD2. The J segment lost 10 bases and the V segment lost 3 bases, leaving 16 bases of the junction unmatched. This CDR3 region has 16 residues. Germline CDR1 is GTSNPN and CDR2 is SVGIG (reference sequence). CDR3 DNA: TGTGCCTGGAGGATTTCTGGAGGCGGGAGGGCCAACGAGCAGTTCTTC. It encodes CAWRISGGGRANEQFF.

The chain has TRBV25-1 and TRBJ1-4, with 8 positions matching TRBD1. CDR1 is MGHDK, CDR2 SYGVNS, per germline. This CDR3 has 15 residues. Trimming cost V 4 bases and J 5 bases; bases outside gene matches: 6. The CDR3 here is CASSGGDRLNEKLFF. The CDR3 DNA sequence: TGTGCCAGCAGTGGAGGGGACAGGCTAAATGAAAAACTGTTTTTT.

The chain recombines TRBV5-6 with TRBJ2-7; 8 bases match TRBD1. The germline gives CDR1 SGHDT, CDR2 YYEEEE. Losses at the gene ends were 2 bases for V and 6 bases for J; bases not matched to a gene: 13. The CDR3 contains 16 residues. CDR3 protein: CASSFPHRGKNSEQYF. The DNA of the CDR3 is TGTGCCAGCAGCTTTCCCCACAGGGGGAAAAATAGCGAGCAGTACTTC.

The chain combines TRBV5-1 with TRBJ2-5, with D possibly TRBD1 on 6 matching bases. The V gene lost 5 bases and the J gene lost 3 bases, with 17 bases spanning the gap. This CDR3 is built from 15 residues. Germline V gene lookup returns CDR1 SGHRS and CDR2 YFSETQ. The CDR3 protein is CASSGYPSGEETQYF. The CDR3 DNA reads TGCGCCAGCAGTGGGTATCCTTCAGGGGAAGAGACCCAGTACTTC.

The chain carries TRBV4-3 and TRBJ2-1; 7 bases map to TRBD2. CDR1 LGHNA and CDR2 YSLEER come from the germline V gene. The CDR3 totals 16 residues. V gave up 6 bases and J gave up 3 bases; unmatched junction bases: 11. The CDR3 here is CASSVAGERSYNEQFF. In DNA form, the CDR3 reads TGCGCCAGCAGTGTGGCGGGGGAGCGGAGCTACAATGAGCAGTTCTTC.

V usage is TRBV28 and J usage is TRBJ2-3; 9 nucleotides match TRBD1. The CDR3 runs 16 residues. Trimming took 4 bases from V and 5 from J; bases not matched to a gene: 10. Germline CDR1 MDHEN, CDR2 SYDVKM. The CDR3 coding sequence is TGTGCCAGCAGTTCAGGACAGGGGCGCGGTATAGATACGCAGTATTTT. Translated: CASSSGQGRGIDTQYF.

The J gene is TRBJ2-6, the V gene TRBV11-1, with 9 bases lining up with TRBD1. The CDR3 totals 16 residues. CDR1 and CDR2 (germline): SGHAT, FQDESV (reference sequence). After removal of 6 bases from V and 2 bases from J, the junction contained 5 bases not matched to a gene. In DNA form, the CDR3 reads TGTGCCAGCAGAACAACAGGGGGCGCTGGGGCCAACGTCCTGACTTTC. It specifies CASRTTGGAGANVLTF.

This rearrangement joins TRBV10-3 to TRBJ1-4; 7 nucleotides agree with TRBD1. This CDR3 has 18 residues. Unmatched junction bases numbered 10, after V lost 3 bases and J lost 0 bases. From germline, CDR1 is ENHRY and CDR2 SYGVKD. CDR3: CAISETADRITTNEKLFF. The DNA of the CDR3 is TGTGCCATCAGTGAAACGGCGGACAGGATAACAACTAATGAAAAACTGTTTTTT.

The V gene is TRBV7-2, the J gene TRBJ1-3, with 7 bases lining up with TRBD1. The J segment lost 0 bases and the V segment lost 4 bases, leaving 9 bases of the junction unmatched. Germline V CDR1 and CDR2: SGHTA, FQGNSA. The CDR3 runs to 17 residues. The CDR3 DNA reads as TGTGCCAGCAGCTGGGGGACAGAGCCTAACTCTGGAAACACCATATATTTT. Its protein product is CASSWGTEPNSGNTIYF.

This chain links TRBV28 with TRBJ2-1; D remains ambiguous. CDR3 size: 14 residues. The V gene lost 3 bases and the J gene lost 0 bases, with 6 bases spanning the gap. The germline V gene has CDR1 MDHEN and CDR2 SYDVKM. The CDR3 DNA is TGTGCCAGCAGTTTGAGGAGCTCCTACAATGAGCAGTTCTTC. Protein product: CASSLRSSYNEQFF.

This chain links TRBV13 with TRBJ2-2, with 7 bases matching TRBD1. Germline CDR1 and CDR2: PRHDT and FYEKMQ (reference sequence). The CDR3 covers 14 residues. Trimming removed 7 bases from V and 6 bases from J; junction bases left unmatched: 8. The CDR3 nucleotides are TGTGCCAGCACCCCCTCAGGGGGTTCCGGGGAGCTGTTTTTT. This codes for CASTPSGGSGELFF.

The chain links TRBV7-8 to TRBJ2-1; D is perhaps TRBD2 (5 bases). The CDR3 contains 15 residues. Trimming took off 6 bases at V and 5 bases at J, with 17 bases between the two ends. Germline-derived CDR1 and CDR2 are SGHVS and FQNEAQ. The CDR3 loop reads CASSHRGQAHNEQFF. The CDR3 nucleotides read TGTGCCAGCAGTCATAGAGGGCAGGCTCACAATGAGCAGTTCTTC.

The chain links TRBV6-4 to TRBJ2-1, with TRBD1 matching over 7 bases. The germline V gene has CDR1 MRHNA and CDR2 SNTAGT. V shed 7 bases and J 4 bases; nucleotides not matched to a gene: 13. CDR3 length equals 16 residues. The CDR3 DNA sequence: TGTGCCAGCACCAAGACAGGGCTAACGCGATACAATGAGCAGTTCTTC. Its translation: CASTKTGLTRYNEQFF.

The chain has TRBV28 and TRBJ2-7, with D perhaps matching TRBD1 (5 bases). Trimming removed 6 bases at V and 4 bases at J, with 16 bases between. The length of the CDR3 is 14 residues. Germline CDR1 is MDHEN and CDR2 is SYDVKM. The CDR3 sequence: CASSQTFQGYEQYF. The CDR3 nucleotides read TGTGCCAGCAGCCAAACATTCCAGGGATACGAGCAGTACTTC.

The genes are TRBV4-3 and TRBJ2-3, with 14 bases fitting TRBD2. Germline loops: CDR1 LGHNA, CDR2 YSLEER. Trimming took 1 base from V and 3 from J; bases not matched to a gene: 6. There are 18 residues in the CDR3. The CDR3 here is CASSQGRLAGGRTDTQYF. DNA for the CDR3: TGCGCCAGCAGCCAAGGCCGACTAGCGGGGGGGCGTACAGATACGCAGTATTTT.

The rearrangement uses TRBV2 and TRBJ2-7; no definite D call. Trimming pared 3 bases from V and 2 bases from J, leaving 17 bases between. The CDR3 runs to 16 residues. Germline V gene sequence: CDR1 SNHLY, CDR2 FYNNEI. Here the CDR3 DNA reads TGTGCCAGCAGTGACTTCTGCGCTGGCAGCGCCTACGAGCAGTACTTC. Translating gives CASSDFCAGSAYEQYF.

This chain uses TRBV7-9 with TRBJ2-2, with 11 positions matching TRBD2. The CDR3 runs to 17 residues. V was pared by 6 bases and J by 5 bases, with 11 bases of the junction left unmatched. CDR1 is SEHNR and CDR2 is FQNEAQ in the germline V gene (reference sequence). CDR3 sequence: CASRQTSGGMFTGELFF. CDR3 sequence (DNA): TGTGCCAGCAGGCAAACTAGCGGGGGAATGTTTACCGGGGAGCTGTTTTTT.

The chain uses TRBV5-1 and TRBJ2-5; D possibly corresponds to TRBD2 (6 bases). CDR3 length: 14 residues. Germline V CDR1 and CDR2: SGHRS, YFSETQ. Trimming stripped 1 base from V and 4 bases from J, with 11 bases between. The CDR3 here is CASSLRDSGETQYF. The CDR3 nucleotides are TGCGCCAGCAGCTTGCGGGACTCAGGAGAGACCCAGTACTTC. The whole variable domain, filled in from reference TRBV5-1 and TRBJ2-5, reads KAGVTQTPRYLIKTRGQQVTLSCSPISGHRSVSWYQQTPGQGLQFLFEYFSETQRNKGNFPGRFSGRQFSNSRSEMNVSTLELGDSALYLCASSLRDSGETQYFGPGTRLLVL.